These 24 T cell receptor beta chains were all obtained from the same sample, sequenced in a study of blood T cell repertoires in COVID-19. Profiling relied on immunoSEQ multiplex PCR, and the TCRdb table lists in-frame clones only, not all of them. The data show hundreds of thousands of clones, 82% seen once. Input material: peripheral blood. These receptors were obtained from a woman aged 60-70 years with active or convalescent COVID-19.

V gene TRBV12-5 combines with J gene TRBJ2-1, with no clear D. Germline CDR1 and CDR2: LGHNT and FRNRAP. This CDR3 is built from 14 residues. V dropped 0 bases and J dropped 3 bases, with 6 bases sitting between them. The CDR3 sequence is CASGLVPVYNEQFF. Here the CDR3 DNA reads TGTGCTAGTGGTTTGGTCCCAGTCTACAATGAGCAGTTCTTC. Full variable domain (outside the CDR3, taken from reference TRBV12-5 and TRBJ2-1): DARVTQTPRHKVTEMGQEVTMRCQPILGHNTVFWYRQTMMQGLELLAYFRNRAPLDDSGMPKDRFSAEMPDATLATLKIQPSEPRDSAVYFCASGLVPVYNEQFFGPGTRLTVL.

This chain links TRBV4-1 with TRBJ2-7; perhaps TRBD1 as D (6 bases). CDR1 is MGHRA, CDR2 YSYEKL, per germline. V was clipped by 2 bases and J by 3 bases, with 14 bases between them. The CDR3 contains 15 residues. CDR3 sequence (DNA): TGCGCCAGCAGCCAAACGGGACAATCGGGCTACGAGCAGTACTTC. The encoded protein is CASSQTGQSGYEQYF.

This chain's CDR3 is CASSISSRGAGNTIYF. The CDR3 coding sequence is TGTGCCAGTAGTATATCATCCAGGGGAGCTGGAAACACCATATATTTT. This chain links TRBV19 with TRBJ1-3, with a possible D match to TRBD1 (6 bases). Germline loops: CDR1 LNHDA, CDR2 SQIVND (reference sequence). Trimming left V 2 bases short and J 2 bases short, with 13 bases between. The CDR3 contains 16 residues. The full variable domain, its missing parts supplied by reference TRBV19 and TRBJ1-3, is DGGITQSPKYLFRKEGQNVTLSCEQNLNHDAMYWYRQDPGQGLRLIYYSQIVNDFQKGDIAEGYSVSREKKESFPLTVTSAQKNPTAFYLCASSISSRGAGNTIYFGEGSWLTVV.

V is TRBV18 and J is TRBJ2-5, with D tentatively TRBD2 (6 bases). Germline-derived CDR1 and CDR2 are KGHSH and LQKENI. Trimming pared 0 bases from V and 5 bases from J, leaving 13 bases between. The length of the CDR3 is 15 residues. The DNA of the CDR3 is TGTGCCAGCTCACCACCGGTTCGGGGGATGGAGACCCAGTACTTC. This gives the protein CASSPPVRGMETQYF.

The rearrangement joins TRBV12-3 or TRBV12-4 to TRBJ1-1; D not certain. The CDR3 runs 13 residues. Trimming cost V 2 bases and J 3 bases, with 7 bases left between them. CDR3 region: CASSLSRDTEAFF. CDR3 nucleotides: TGTGCCAGCAGTTTATCCCGGGACACTGAAGCTTTCTTT.

Concerning this clone: This CDR3 is also generated by other DNA sequences in the sample. This sequence joins TRBV5-1 and TRBJ2-7; D possibly corresponds to TRBD2 (7 bases). The CDR3 spans 14 residues. Trimming pared 3 bases from V and 1 base from J, leaving 11 bases between. Germline V gives CDR1 SGHRS, CDR2 YFSETQ. The CDR3: CASSSGGVSYEQYF. CDR3 DNA: TGCGCCAGCAGCTCGGGGGGCGTTTCCTACGAGCAGTACTTC. Complete variable domain (other parts from reference TRBV5-1 and TRBJ2-7): KAGVTQTPRYLIKTRGQQVTLSCSPISGHRSVSWYQQTPGQGLQFLFEYFSETQRNKGNFPGRFSGRQFSNSRSEMNVSTLELGDSALYLCASSSGGVSYEQYFGPGTRLTVT.

Written as DNA, the CDR3 is TGTGCCACCCAGGACAGCGGGATTGGAACAGATACGCAGTATTTT. It specifies CATQDSGIGTDTQYF. This sequence joins TRBV24-1 and TRBJ2-3; perhaps TRBD2 as D (7 bases). The CDR3 sequence is 15 residues long. Germline CDR1 reads KGHDR; CDR2 reads SFDVKD. V dropped 9 bases and J dropped 3 bases, with 18 bases sitting between them.

The chain is built from TRBV5-8 and TRBJ2-7; 9 bases agree with TRBD2. This CDR3 is 13 amino acids long. Germline V lookup: CDR1 SGHTS, CDR2 YDEGEE. V lost 0 bases, J lost 12 bases, and 7 bases stayed unmatched. The CDR3 nucleotides are TGTGCCAGCAGCTTGGTGTTAGCGGGGGCACCGTACTTC. Translation gives CASSLVLAGAPYF.

This chain links TRBV5-5 with TRBJ2-5; 8 bases align to TRBD1. Germline lookup yields CDR1 SGHKS and CDR2 YYEKEE (reference sequence). The CDR3 spans 16 residues. V was pared by 2 bases and J by 5 bases, with 11 bases of the junction left unmatched. The CDR3 sequence: CASSFGRSGGGETQYF. The CDR3 bases are TGTGCCAGCAGCTTTGGTCGGTCAGGGGGCGGGGAGACCCAGTACTTC.

This chain joins TRBV5-4 and TRBJ2-2; 12 nucleotides line up with TRBD2. This CDR3 region has 16 residues. Germline loops: CDR1 SGHNT, CDR2 YYREEE (reference sequence). The V segment lost 3 bases and the J segment 7 bases; nucleotides outside the gene matches: 7. CDR3 amino acids: CASSSLAGGGIGELFF. The CDR3 region has the DNA TGTGCCAGCAGCTCACTAGCGGGGGGCGGGATCGGGGAGCTGTTTTTT.

In nucleotides, the CDR3 is TGTGCCAGCAGCCCCCCCGGGGGTAGTCTTCGGGAGACCCAGTACTTC. Translated, it gives CASSPPGGSLRETQYF. V is TRBV7-2 and J is TRBJ2-5, with D perhaps TRBD2 (6 bases). CDR3 length: 16 residues. Germline V lookup: CDR1 SGHTA, CDR2 FQGNSA. V lost 5 bases, J lost 5 bases, and 21 bases lay in between.

The chain joins TRBV6-2 or TRBV6-3 to TRBJ1-2; 7 nucleotides line up with TRBD1. This CDR3 has 14 residues. Germline-derived CDR1 and CDR2 are MNHEY and SVGEGT. V lost 2 bases to trimming and J lost 4 bases; unmatched junction nucleotides: 4. Here the CDR3 reads CASSYAQGGYGYTF. The CDR3 coding sequence is TGTGCCAGCAGTTACGCCCAGGGGGGCTATGGCTACACCTTC.

This chain uses TRBV27 with TRBJ2-5; TRBD2 is a possible D gene (6 bases). Germline values: CDR1 MNHEY, CDR2 SMNVEV (reference sequence). Between the trimmed V and J ends, which lost 5 bases and 1 base, there was a span of 14 bases. This CDR3 spans 15 amino acids. Written as DNA, the CDR3 is TGTGCCAGCAGTGCTGGGCCGGGACTCCAAGAGACCCAGTACTTC. This codes for CASSAGPGLQETQYF.

The chain has TRBV27 and TRBJ1-5; D gene ambiguous. CDR3 length: 13 residues. The V and J ends lost 11 bases and 0 bases respectively, with 11 bases between them. Germline CDR1 is MNHEY and CDR2 is SMNVEV (reference sequence). CDR3 sequence (DNA): TGTGCCTCTAGCCCGTTTAGCAATCAGCCCCAGCATTTT. This translates into CASSPFSNQPQHF.

J is TRBJ1-5 and V is TRBV5-6; the D gene is possibly TRBD1 (5 bases). This CDR3 is 16 amino acids long. Germline loops: CDR1 SGHDT, CDR2 YYEEEE. The V end lost 1 base, the J end lost 0 bases, and 11 bases lay between the germline ends. The CDR3 DNA sequence: TGTGCCAGCAGCTTGACAGGCGCCTATAGCAATCAGCCCCAGCATTTT. Protein product: CASSLTGAYSNQPQHF.

This clone showed up just a few times. The CDR3 here is CASSHGRGYNEQFF. CDR3 sequence (DNA): TGTGCCAGCAGCCATGGGCGGGGCTACAATGAGCAGTTCTTC. The chain combines TRBV3-1 (or the pseudogene TRBV3-2) with TRBJ2-1, with TRBD2 as a possible D gene (6 bases). The CDR3 length is 14 residues. Germline values: CDR1 LGHDT, CDR2 YNNKEL (reference sequence). With 3 bases removed from V and 3 bases from J, the gap between germline ends came to 9 bases.

V and J are TRBV19 and TRBJ2-5, with a tentative D call TRBD2 (6 bases). CDR1 and CDR2 (germline): LNHDA, SQIVND (reference sequence). This CDR3 spans 13 amino acids. V shed 4 bases and J shed 7 bases, with 13 bases lying between them. The CDR3 region has the DNA TGTGCCAGTAGTACGGTAGTCGGGGGGACCCAGTACTTC. It is translated as CASSTVVGGTQYF.

The chain couples TRBV3-1 (or the pseudogene TRBV3-2) to TRBJ2-3; TRBD2 agrees at 8 bases. V shed 1 base, J shed 6 bases, and the junction held 12 bases outside the gene matches. Germline V gene data show CDR1 as LGHDT and CDR2 as YNNKEL (reference sequence). The CDR3 loop spans 17 amino acids. CDR3 coding DNA: TGTGCCAGCAGCCAAGGGCCTAGCGGGTCTTGGGGGGATACGCAGTATTTT. Translating it yields CASSQGPSGSWGDTQYF.

The rearrangement links TRBV6-5 to TRBJ1-2; 8 bases are shared with TRBD1. Germline values: CDR1 MNHEY, CDR2 SVGAGI. There are 15 residues in the CDR3. With V trimmed by 6 bases and J by 1 base, 7 bases remained unmatched. The CDR3 protein is CASSSTGGSNYGYTF. The CDR3 DNA follows: TGTGCCAGCAGCTCTACAGGGGGGAGTAACTATGGCTACACCTTC.

The chain links TRBV2 to TRBJ2-1, with TRBD2 matching over 14 bases. This CDR3 region has 15 residues. CDR1 and CDR2 from the germline V gene are SNHLY and FYNNEI. V trimming: 6 bases; J trimming: 5 bases; junction bases outside the gene matches: 3. The CDR3 reads CASRGTSGGDNEQFF. DNA of the CDR3: TGTGCCAGCAGGGGGACTAGCGGGGGAGACAATGAGCAGTTCTTC.

The CDR3 region has the DNA TGTGCCAGCACCCTAGGGACTTTCAATGAGCAGTTCTTC. Its protein is CASTLGTFNEQFF. The V and J genes are TRBV13 and TRBJ2-1; perhaps TRBD2 as D (6 bases). Trimming cost V 7 bases and J 6 bases, with 13 bases left between them. Germline V CDR1 and CDR2: PRHDT, FYEKMQ (reference sequence). CDR3 length: 13 amino acids.

The chain uses TRBV3-1 (or the pseudogene TRBV3-2) and TRBJ1-6; D remains unclear. Trimming took 0 bases from V and 7 from J, leaving 7 bases between them. Germline values: CDR1 LGHDT, CDR2 YNNKEL (reference sequence). The CDR3 is 14 residues long. The CDR3 DNA reads TGTGCCAGCAGCCAAGATGAACACAATTCACCCCTCCACTTT. Translation: CASSQDEHNSPLHF.

This clone was recorded only once. The chain couples TRBV7-3 to TRBJ1-2; unclear D gene. V was cut by 2 bases and J by 1 base, with 5 bases left in between. CDR1 and CDR2 from the germline V gene are SGHTA and FQGTGA. The CDR3 length is 13 residues. Here the CDR3 reads CASSLQFNYGYTF. CDR3 bases: TGTGCCAGCAGCTTACAATTTAACTATGGCTACACCTTC.

V usage is TRBV5-1 and J usage is TRBJ2-3, with 10 bases fitting TRBD2. This CDR3 region has 16 residues. V was clipped by 0 bases and J by 3 bases; unmatched bases: 4. Germline V CDR1 and CDR2: SGHRS, YFSETQ. CDR3 nucleotides: TGCGCCAGCAGCTTGGGCCTAGCGGGGGCAACAGATACGCAGTATTTT. Translated: CASSLGLAGATDTQYF. The full variable domain, its missing parts supplied by reference TRBV5-1 and TRBJ2-3, is KAGVTQTPRYLIKTRGQQVTLSCSPISGHRSVSWYQQTPGQGLQFLFEYFSETQRNKGNFPGRFSGRQFSNSRSEMNVSTLELGDSALYLCASSLGLAGATDTQYFGPGTRLTVL.